One and the same sample provided the 10 T cell receptor beta chains below, sequenced in a study of T cells in Graves' hyperthyroidism and ophthalmopathy. It was RNA transcripts that yielded the amplified TCR beta CDR3 regions. An initial round of RT-PCR targeting the TCR CDR3 relied on the HTBI primer set. TCRdb reprocessed the multiplex PCR reads with MiXCR, giving one entry per CDR3 protein. Here the sample spans hundreds of thousands of distinct CDR3 sequences, 45% being singletons. The sample was peripheral blood or thyroid tissue (not recorded which). These receptors originate from an adult man with Graves' disease, either hyperthyroidism or ophthalmopathy (not recorded which).

This clonotype was counted a few times. This chain links TRBV6-5 with TRBJ2-5; perhaps TRBD2 as D (6 bases). The CDR3 runs 16 residues. V was pared by 5 bases and J by 4 bases, with 20 bases between. Germline CDR1 MNHEY, CDR2 SVGAGI. CDR3 residues: CASSNLRTGVGETQYF. The CDR3 DNA follows: TGTGCCAGCAGTAACCTACGGACGGGGGTTGGAGAGACCCAGTACTTC.

The chain is built from TRBV20-1 and TRBJ2-7; D possibly corresponds to TRBD2 (5 bases). The germline V gene has CDR1 DFQATT and CDR2 SNEGSKA (reference sequence). The CDR3 consists of 14 residues. The V end lost 4 bases, the J end lost 7 bases, and 20 bases lay between the germline ends. Written as DNA, the CDR3 is TGCAGTGCTATCCGGGGTGATTCGGGGTGGGAGCAGTACTTC. Residues: CSAIRGDSGWEQYF.

The gene calls are TRBV20-1 and TRBJ2-7, with 11 bases identical to TRBD2. Germline lookup yields CDR1 DFQATT and CDR2 SNEGSKA (reference sequence). This CDR3 has 15 amino acids. The V gene end was trimmed by 1 base and the J gene end by 1 base; junction bases not matched to a gene: 3. CDR3 sequence reads: CSARGTSGPSYEQYF. The CDR3, as DNA: TGCAGTGCTAGAGGGACTAGCGGGCCTTCCTACGAGCAGTACTTC.

This clonotype was detected ten times or more. This chain links TRBV29-1 with TRBJ2-5; D is unresolved. Germline-derived CDR1 and CDR2 are SQVTM and ANQGSEA. This CDR3 region has 12 residues. The ends were cut back, 5 bases at V and 7 bases at J, with 14 bases in the middle. DNA of the CDR3: TGCAGCGTTTTCATGTCTGGTGGGACCCAGTACTTC. This gives the protein CSVFMSGGTQYF. The full variable domain, in which reference TRBV29-1 and TRBJ2-5 provide the parts outside the CDR3, is SAVISQKPSRDICQRGTSLTIQCQVDSQVTMMFWYRQQPGQSLTLIATANQGSEATYESGFVIDKFPISRPNLTFSTLTVSNMSPEDSSIYLCSVFMSGGTQYFGPGTRLLVL.

This rearrangement joins TRBV10-3 to TRBJ2-7, with D unresolved. The germline CDR1 and CDR2 sequences are ENHRY and SYGVKD. The CDR3 has 10 residues. V shed 10 bases and J shed 1 base, with 5 bases lying between them. CDR3 coding DNA: TGTGCCAACCCTTCCTACGAGCAGTACTTC. Translation gives CANPSYEQYF.

This clonotype was recorded only once. A read error may explain this, as a much larger clone is one base away. The chain combines TRBV7-9 with TRBJ2-7; TRBD2 is a possible D gene (7 bases). The germline CDR1 and CDR2 sequences are SEHNR and FQNEAQ (reference sequence). The CDR3 covers 15 residues. V was pared by 8 bases and J by 2 bases, with 19 bases between. CDR3 in DNA: TGTGCCAGCGGCCTCATGGGGGGGCGCACCTACGAGCAGTACTTC. This gives the protein CASGLMGGRTYEQYF.

This clonotype has more than one count but fewer than ten. The rearrangement links TRBV12-3 or TRBV12-4 to TRBJ1-1; maybe TRBD1 (6 bases). Trimming pared 3 bases from V and 0 bases from J, leaving 11 bases between. The CDR3 sequence is 15 residues long. CDR3 in amino acids: CASSFGNRVNTEAFF. CDR3 sequence (DNA): TGTGCCAGCAGTTTCGGTAACAGGGTGAACACTGAAGCTTTCTTT.

Ten or more counts support this clonotype. This chain links TRBV19 with TRBJ1-4; D call uncertain. The V end was cut by 7 bases, the J end by 9 bases, with 18 bases between. The V gene's germline CDR1 is LNHDA and CDR2 SQIVND (reference sequence). CDR3 length: 14 amino acids. CDR3: CASTPLPGGQKLFF. In nucleotides, the CDR3 is TGTGCCAGTACCCCTCTACCAGGCGGTCAAAAACTGTTTTTT. The full variable domain, with the rest looked up from reference TRBV19 and TRBJ1-4, is DGGITQSPKYLFRKEGQNVTLSCEQNLNHDAMYWYRQDPGQGLRLIYYSQIVNDFQKGDIAEGYSVSREKKESFPLTVTSAQKNPTAFYLCASTPLPGGQKLFFGSGTQLSVL.

The chain carries TRBV19 and TRBJ1-1, with a possible D match to TRBD1 (5 bases). Germline V gives CDR1 LNHDA, CDR2 SQIVND (reference sequence). The CDR3 runs 14 residues. V lost 0 bases and J 10 bases, leaving 15 bases between the germline ends. The CDR3 loop is CASSIDLLGGGAFF. The CDR3 DNA sequence: TGTGCCAGTAGTATAGATCTTCTTGGGGGGGGAGCTTTCTTT.

In this sample, this clonotype turned up a few times. This rearrangement joins TRBV19 to TRBJ1-1, with TRBD1 matching 7 bases. This CDR3 is built from 15 residues. From germline, CDR1 is LNHDA and CDR2 SQIVND (reference sequence). Trimming at V came to 3 bases and at J to 3 bases, leaving 7 bases not matched to a gene. CDR3 in DNA: TGTGCCAGTAGTATTCACAGGGGTGGGGACACTGAAGCTTTCTTT. This codes for CASSIHRGGDTEAFF.